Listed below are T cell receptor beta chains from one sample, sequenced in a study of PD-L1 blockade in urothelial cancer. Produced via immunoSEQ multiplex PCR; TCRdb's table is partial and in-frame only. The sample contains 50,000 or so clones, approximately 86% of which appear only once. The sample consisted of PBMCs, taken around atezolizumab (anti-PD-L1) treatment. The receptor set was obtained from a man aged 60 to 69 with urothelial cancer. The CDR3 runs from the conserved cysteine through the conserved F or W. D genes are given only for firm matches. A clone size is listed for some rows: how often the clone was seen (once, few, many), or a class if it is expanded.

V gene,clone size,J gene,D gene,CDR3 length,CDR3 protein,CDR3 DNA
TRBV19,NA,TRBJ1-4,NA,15,CASQHDSGVNEKLFF,TGTGCCAGCCAGCACGACTCGGGGGTTAATGAAAAACTGTTTTTT
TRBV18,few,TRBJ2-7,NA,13,CASSSGDVIEQYF,TGTGCCAGCTCTTCCGGGGATGTGATCGAGCAGTACTTC
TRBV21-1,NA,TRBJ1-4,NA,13,CASSLCGESKLFF,TGTGCCAGCAGCCTCTGTGGGGAGTCAAAACTGTTTTTT
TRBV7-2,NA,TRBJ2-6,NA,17,CASSLGLLSSGANVLTF,TGTGCCAGCAGCTTAGGCCTTCTATCCTCTGGGGCCAACGTCCTGACTTTC
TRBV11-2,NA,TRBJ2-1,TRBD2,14,CASTPRGGRNEQFF,TGTGCCAGCACCCCCCGCGGGGGTCGGAATGAGCAGTTCTTC
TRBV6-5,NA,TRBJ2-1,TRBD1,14,CASESRDRYNEQFF,TGTGCCAGCGAATCCCGGGACAGATACAATGAGCAGTTCTTC
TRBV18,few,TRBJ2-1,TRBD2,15,CASSPRTSGSNEQFF,TGTGCCAGCTCACCTCGGACTAGCGGCAGCAATGAGCAGTTCTTC
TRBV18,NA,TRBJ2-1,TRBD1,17,CASSPRGQGGSYNEQFF,TGTGCCAGCTCACCAAGGGGACAGGGTGGCTCCTACAATGAGCAGTTCTTC
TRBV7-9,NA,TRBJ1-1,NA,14,CASSLVRGQLGAFF,TGTGCCAGCAGCTTAGTAAGGGGACAACTAGGAGCTTTCTTT
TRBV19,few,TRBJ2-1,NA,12,CASRNDFNEQFF,TGTGCCAGTAGGAACGACTTCAATGAGCAGTTCTTC
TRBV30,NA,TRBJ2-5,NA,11,CAWSPQETQYF,TGTGCCTGGAGTCCTCAAGAGACCCAGTACTTC
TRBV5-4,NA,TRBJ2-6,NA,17,CASSPQTGSSGANVLTF,TGTGCCAGCAGCCCCCAGACAGGTAGCTCTGGGGCCAACGTCCTGACTTTC
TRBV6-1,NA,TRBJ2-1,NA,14,CASLLWGGRNEQFF,TGTGCCAGTCTGCTTTGGGGGGGCCGCAATGAGCAGTTCTTC
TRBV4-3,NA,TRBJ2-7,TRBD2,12,CASSSGRREQYF,TGCGCCAGCAGCAGCGGGAGGCGAGAGCAGTACTTC
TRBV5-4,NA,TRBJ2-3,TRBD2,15,CASSLRGGTTDTQYF,TGTGCCAGCAGCTTGCGGGGGGGAACCACAGATACGCAGTATTTT
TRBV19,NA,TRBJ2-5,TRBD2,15,CASSPQRGYQETQYF,TGTGCCAGTAGTCCACAGCGGGGTTATCAAGAGACCCAGTACTTC
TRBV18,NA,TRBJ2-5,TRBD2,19,CASSPFSGLAGGQQETQYF,TGTGCCAGCTCACCGTTCTCAGGACTAGCGGGAGGCCAACAAGAGACCCAGTACTTC
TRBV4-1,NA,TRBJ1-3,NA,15,CASSFRDTSGNTIYF,TGCGCCAGCAGCTTCCGGGACACCTCTGGAAACACCATATATTTT
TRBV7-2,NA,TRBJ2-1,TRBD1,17,CASSSGRQGLRNNEQFF,TGTGCCAGCAGCTCGGGGCGACAGGGCCTAAGGAATAATGAGCAGTTCTTC
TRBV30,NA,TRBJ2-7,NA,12,CAWSAQTYEQYF,TGTGCCTGGAGTGCCCAGACCTACGAGCAGTACTTC
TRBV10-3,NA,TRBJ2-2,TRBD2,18,CATNSNFYSGGRTGELFF,TGTGCCACCAATTCAAATTTCTATAGCGGGGGAAGGACCGGGGAGCTGTTTTTT
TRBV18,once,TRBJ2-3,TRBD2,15,CASSPRTSGVDTQYF,TGTGCCAGCTCACCACGGACTAGCGGGGTTGATACGCAGTATTTT
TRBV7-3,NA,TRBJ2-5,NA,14,CASSPSGAVETQYF,TGTGCCAGCAGCCCATCTGGGGCTGTTGAGACCCAGTACTTC
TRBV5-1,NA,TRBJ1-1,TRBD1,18,CASSFYGQGAAPNTEAFF,TGCGCCAGCAGCTTTTACGGACAGGGGGCGGCCCCGAACACTGAAGCTTTCTTT
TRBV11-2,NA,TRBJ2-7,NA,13,CATSPEGPYEQYF,TGTGCCACCAGTCCAGAGGGTCCCTACGAGCAGTACTTC
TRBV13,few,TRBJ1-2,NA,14,CASSPWGEPYGYTF,TGTGCCAGCAGCCCGTGGGGGGAGCCCTATGGCTACACCTTC
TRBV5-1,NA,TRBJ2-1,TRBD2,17,CASSDVTSGGALNEQFF,TGCGCCAGCAGCGACGTAACTAGCGGGGGGGCCCTCAATGAGCAGTTCTTC
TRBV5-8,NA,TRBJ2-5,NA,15,CASSLVARGDPTQYF,TGTGCCAGCAGCTTGGTAGCCAGGGGGGACCCTACCCAGTACTTC
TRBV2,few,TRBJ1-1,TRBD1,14,CASLGRTGNTEAFF,TGTGCCAGCTTGGGACGGACAGGGAACACTGAAGCTTTCTTT
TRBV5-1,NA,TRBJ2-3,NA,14,CASSFWALTDTQYF,TGCGCCAGCAGCTTCTGGGCCCTCACAGATACGCAGTATTTT
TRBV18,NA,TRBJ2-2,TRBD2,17,CASSPPGLAGVTGELFF,TGTGCCAGCTCACCCCCGGGACTAGCGGGAGTTACCGGGGAGCTGTTTTTT
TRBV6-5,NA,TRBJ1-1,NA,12,CASRHPGTEAFF,TGTGCCAGCAGGCACCCGGGGACTGAAGCTTTCTTT
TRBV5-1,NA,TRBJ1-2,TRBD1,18,CASSLEGTGGYRNYGYTF,TGCGCCAGCAGCTTGGAAGGGACAGGGGGTTACCGTAACTATGGCTACACCTTC
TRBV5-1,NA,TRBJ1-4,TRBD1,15,CASSFQQGDNEKLFF,TGCGCCAGCAGCTTCCAACAGGGGGATAATGAAAAACTGTTTTTT
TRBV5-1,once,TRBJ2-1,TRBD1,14,CASSPGTDGNEQFF,TGCGCCAGCAGCCCGGGGACAGATGGCAATGAGCAGTTCTTC
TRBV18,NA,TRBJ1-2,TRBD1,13,CASSTGVDYGYTF,TGTGCCAGCTCGACAGGGGTAGACTATGGCTACACCTTC
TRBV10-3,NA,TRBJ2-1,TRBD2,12,CAIQRGDNEQFF,TGTGCCATCCAGCGGGGGGACAATGAGCAGTTCTTC
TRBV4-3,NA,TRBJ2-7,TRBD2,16,CASSQSMQRESYEQYF,TGCGCCAGCAGCCAAAGTATGCAGCGGGAGTCCTACGAGCAGTACTTC
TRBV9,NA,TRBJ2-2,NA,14,CASSVGQNTGELFF,TGTGCCAGCAGCGTGGGACAAAACACCGGGGAGCTGTTTTTT
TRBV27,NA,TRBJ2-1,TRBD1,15,CASRDGGQGANEQFF,TGTGCCAGCAGGGACGGGGGACAGGGAGCCAATGAGCAGTTCTTC
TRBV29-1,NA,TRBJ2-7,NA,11,CSVEALYEQYF,TGCAGCGTCGAGGCGTTGTACGAGCAGTACTTC
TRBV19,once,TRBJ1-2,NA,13,CASTPGTIRGYTF,TGTGCCAGTACCCCCGGGACAATTCGTGGCTACACCTTC
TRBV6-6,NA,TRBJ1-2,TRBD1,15,CASSRQGLNPYGYTF,TGTGCCAGCAGTCGACAGGGGTTGAATCCCTATGGCTACACCTTC
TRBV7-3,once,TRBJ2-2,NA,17,CASSPSDRSTNTGELFF,TGTGCCAGCAGCCCTAGTGACCGCTCCACGAACACCGGGGAGCTGTTTTTT
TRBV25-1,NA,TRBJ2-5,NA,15,CASSDPGFRQETQYF,TGTGCCAGCAGTGATCCAGGGTTTAGGCAAGAGACCCAGTACTTC
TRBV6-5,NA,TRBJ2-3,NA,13,CASSYSEGGTQYF,TGTGCCAGCAGTTACTCGGAGGGGGGGACGCAGTATTTT
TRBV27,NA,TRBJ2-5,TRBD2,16,CASSSSGRRKQETQYF,TGTGCCAGCAGTTCCAGCGGGAGGCGAAAACAAGAGACCCAGTACTTC
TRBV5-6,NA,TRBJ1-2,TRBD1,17,CASSPASGQALWYGYTF,TGTGCCAGCAGCCCCGCCTCGGGACAGGCTTTATGGTATGGCTACACCTTC
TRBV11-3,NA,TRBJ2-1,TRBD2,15,CASSPSLAGADEQFF,TGTGCCAGCAGCCCCTCGCTAGCGGGAGCGGATGAGCAGTTCTTC
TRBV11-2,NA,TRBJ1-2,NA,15,CASSFGLGQGNGYTF,TGTGCCAGCAGCTTTGGGCTGGGGCAGGGGAATGGCTACACCTTC
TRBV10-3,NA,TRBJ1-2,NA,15,CAISVGGNLNYGYTF,TGTGCCATCAGTGTTGGAGGGAACCTAAACTATGGCTACACCTTC